In its sample, the clone carrying this TCR beta chain was seen a few times. Its target is not known. The sample is drawn from a study of neoadjuvant nivolumab and ipilimumab in lung cancer. As for the study in general: Patients got nivolumab 3 mg/kg on days 1, 15 and 29; combination added ipilimumab 1 mg/kg day 1. Findings and caveats of the study: A small number of samples were TCR sequenced. TCR richness and clonality were higher in tumors than adjacent uninvolved lung. TCR clonality did not significantly correlate with pathologic tumor regression.

Method: immunoSEQ multiplex PCR; TCRdb's copy keeps in-frame clones and lacks some. The sample yields 15,000 to 20,000 clones, more than 70% seen once. CDR3 length: 10 amino acids. Trimming removed 6 bases from V and 3 bases from J, with 5 bases in between. Germline lookup yields CDR1 SQVTM and CDR2 ANQGSEA. The genes are TRBV29-1 and TRBJ1-1, with D uncertain. The source was tumor tissue, collected after neoadjuvant nivolumab, alone or with ipilimumab, at or shortly before surgery. The clonotype was recovered from an adult with non-small cell lung cancer. CDR3 bases: TGCAGCGTGGTGGACACTGAAGCTTTCTTT. This sequence encodes CSVVDTEAFF.